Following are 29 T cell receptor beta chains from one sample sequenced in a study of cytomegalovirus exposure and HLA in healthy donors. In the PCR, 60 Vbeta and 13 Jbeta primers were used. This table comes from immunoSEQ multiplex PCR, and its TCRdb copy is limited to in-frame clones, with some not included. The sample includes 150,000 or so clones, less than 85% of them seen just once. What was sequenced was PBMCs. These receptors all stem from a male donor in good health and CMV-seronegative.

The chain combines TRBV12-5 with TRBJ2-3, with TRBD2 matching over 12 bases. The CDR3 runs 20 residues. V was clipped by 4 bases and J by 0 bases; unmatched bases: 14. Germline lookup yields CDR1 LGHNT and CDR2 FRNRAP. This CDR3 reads CASGSHKEKTSGSSTDTQYF. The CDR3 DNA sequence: TGTGCTAGTGGTTCCCATAAGGAAAAGACTAGCGGGAGTAGCACAGATACGCAGTATTTT.

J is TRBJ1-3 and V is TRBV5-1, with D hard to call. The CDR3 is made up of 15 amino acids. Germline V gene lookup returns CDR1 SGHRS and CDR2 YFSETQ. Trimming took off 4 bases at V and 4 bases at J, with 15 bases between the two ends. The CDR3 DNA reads TGCGCCAGCAGCCCTGTAGGAGGGTCAGGAAACACCATATATTTT. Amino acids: CASSPVGGSGNTIYF.

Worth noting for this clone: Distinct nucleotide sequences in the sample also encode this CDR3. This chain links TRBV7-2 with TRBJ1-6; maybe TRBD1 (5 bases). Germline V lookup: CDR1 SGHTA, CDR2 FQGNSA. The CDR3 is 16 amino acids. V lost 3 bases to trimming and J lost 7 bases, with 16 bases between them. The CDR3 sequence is CASSLGRGDPNSPLHF. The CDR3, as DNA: TGTGCCAGCAGCTTGGGTCGGGGGGACCCAAATTCACCCCTCCACTTT. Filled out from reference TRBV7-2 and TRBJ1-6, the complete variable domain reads GAGVSQSPSNKVTEKGKDVELRCDPISGHTALYWYRQSLGQGLEFLIYFQGNSAPDKSGLPSDRFSAERTGGSVSTLTIQRTQQEDSAVYLCASSLGRGDPNSPLHFGNGTRLTVT.

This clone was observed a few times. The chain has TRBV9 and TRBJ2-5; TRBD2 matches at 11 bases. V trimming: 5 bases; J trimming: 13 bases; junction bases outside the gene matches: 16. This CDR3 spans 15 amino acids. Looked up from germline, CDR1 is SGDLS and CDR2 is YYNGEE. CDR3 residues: CASSLADLTSGDMYF. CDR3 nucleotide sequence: TGTGCCAGCAGTCTCGCAGACCTGACTAGCGGGGATATGTACTTC.

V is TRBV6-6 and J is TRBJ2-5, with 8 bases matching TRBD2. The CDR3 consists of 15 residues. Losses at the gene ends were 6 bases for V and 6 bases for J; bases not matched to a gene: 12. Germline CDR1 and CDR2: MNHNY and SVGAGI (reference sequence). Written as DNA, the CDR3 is TGTGCCAGCAGGCAATCCGGGACTAGTGGCCAGACCCAGTACTTC. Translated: CASRQSGTSGQTQYF.

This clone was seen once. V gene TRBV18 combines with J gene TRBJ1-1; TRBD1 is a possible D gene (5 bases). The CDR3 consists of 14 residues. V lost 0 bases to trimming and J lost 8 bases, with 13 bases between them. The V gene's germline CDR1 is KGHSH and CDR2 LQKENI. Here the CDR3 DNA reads TGTGCCAGCTCACCACCGCAGGGTGAAAGGGAAGCTTTCTTT. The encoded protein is CASSPPQGEREAFF.

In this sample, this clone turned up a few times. This chain's CDR3 is CASSQAGQGLGGYTF. CDR3 coding DNA: TGCGCCAGCAGCCAAGCGGGACAGGGGTTGGGTGGCTACACCTTC. The chain employs TRBV4-3 and TRBJ1-2, with TRBD1 identical over 10 bases. Germline CDR1 is LGHNA and CDR2 is YSLEER. Losses at the gene ends were 1 base for V and 7 bases for J; bases not matched to a gene: 6. The CDR3 has 15 amino acids.

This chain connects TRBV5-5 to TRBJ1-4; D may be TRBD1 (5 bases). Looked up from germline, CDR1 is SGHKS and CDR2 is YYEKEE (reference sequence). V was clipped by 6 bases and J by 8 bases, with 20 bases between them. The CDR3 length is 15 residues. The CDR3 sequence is CASNPLGHSREKLFF. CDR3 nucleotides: TGTGCCAGCAACCCATTGGGGCACTCAAGGGAAAAACTGTTTTTT.

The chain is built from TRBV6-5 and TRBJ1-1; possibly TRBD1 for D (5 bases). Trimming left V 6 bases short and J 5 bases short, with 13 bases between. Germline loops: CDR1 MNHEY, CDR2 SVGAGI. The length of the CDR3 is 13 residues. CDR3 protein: CASRPPGWTEAFF. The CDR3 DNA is TGTGCCAGCAGGCCCCCAGGGTGGACTGAAGCTTTCTTT.

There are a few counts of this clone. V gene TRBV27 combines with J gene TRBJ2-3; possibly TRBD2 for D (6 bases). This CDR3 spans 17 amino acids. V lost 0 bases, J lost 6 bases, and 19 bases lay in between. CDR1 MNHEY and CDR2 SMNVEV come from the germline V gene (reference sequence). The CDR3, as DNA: TGTGCCAGCAGTTTATCGTCCTTGGACTATCCCTTGGATACGCAGTATTTT. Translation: CASSLSSLDYPLDTQYF.

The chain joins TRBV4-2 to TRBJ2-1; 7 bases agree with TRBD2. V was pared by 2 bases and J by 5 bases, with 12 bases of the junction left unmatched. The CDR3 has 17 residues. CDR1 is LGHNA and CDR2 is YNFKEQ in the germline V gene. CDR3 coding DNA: TGTGCCAGCAGCCAACGGACTAGAGTTGGCCGGGACAATGAGCAGTTCTTC. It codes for CASSQRTRVGRDNEQFF.

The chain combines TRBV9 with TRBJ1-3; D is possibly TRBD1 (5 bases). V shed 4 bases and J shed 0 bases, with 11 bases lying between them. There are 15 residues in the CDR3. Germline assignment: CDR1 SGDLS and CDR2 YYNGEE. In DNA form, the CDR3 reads TGTGCCAGCAGCACAGAAACAGGCTCTGGAAACACCATATATTTT. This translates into CASSTETGSGNTIYF.

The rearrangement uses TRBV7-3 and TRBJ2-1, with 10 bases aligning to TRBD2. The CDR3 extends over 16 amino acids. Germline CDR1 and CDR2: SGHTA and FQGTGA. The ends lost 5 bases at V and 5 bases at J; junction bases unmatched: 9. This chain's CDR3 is CASSPRGLALNNEQFF. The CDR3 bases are TGTGCCAGCAGCCCACGGGGACTAGCGCTAAACAATGAGCAGTTCTTC.

The CDR3 loop is CASSLAGMDTEAFF. The CDR3 region has the DNA TGTGCCAGCAGCTTGGCGGGAATGGACACTGAAGCTTTCTTT. V gene TRBV5-4 combines with J gene TRBJ1-1, with D hard to call. Trimming cost V 0 bases and J 3 bases, with 9 bases left between them. CDR1 is SGHNT, CDR2 YYREEE, per germline (reference sequence). This CDR3 has 14 residues.

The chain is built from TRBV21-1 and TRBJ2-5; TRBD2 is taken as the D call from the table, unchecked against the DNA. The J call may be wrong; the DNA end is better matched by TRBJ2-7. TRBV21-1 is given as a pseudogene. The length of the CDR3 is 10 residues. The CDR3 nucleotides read TGTGCCAGCAGTACCCGCGAGCAGTACTTC. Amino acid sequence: CASSTREQYF.

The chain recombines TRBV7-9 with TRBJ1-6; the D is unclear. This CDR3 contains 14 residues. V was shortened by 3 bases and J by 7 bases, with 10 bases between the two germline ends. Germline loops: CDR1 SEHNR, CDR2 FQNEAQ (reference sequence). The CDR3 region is CASSLVSTNSPLHF. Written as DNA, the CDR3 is TGTGCCAGCAGCTTGGTCAGTACAAATTCACCCCTCCACTTT.

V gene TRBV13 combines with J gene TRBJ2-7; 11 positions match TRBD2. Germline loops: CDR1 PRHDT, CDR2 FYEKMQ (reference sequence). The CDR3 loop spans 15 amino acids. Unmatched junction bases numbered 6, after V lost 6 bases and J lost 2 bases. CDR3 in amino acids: CASSSTSGSTYEQYF. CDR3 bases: TGTGCCAGCAGTTCCACTAGCGGGAGTACCTACGAGCAGTACTTC.

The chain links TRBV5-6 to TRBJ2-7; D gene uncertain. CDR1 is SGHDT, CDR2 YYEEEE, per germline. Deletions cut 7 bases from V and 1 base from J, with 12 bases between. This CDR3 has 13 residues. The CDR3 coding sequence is TGTGCCAGCGCAGTATCGCCTTCCTACGAGCAGTACTTC. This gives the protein CASAVSPSYEQYF.

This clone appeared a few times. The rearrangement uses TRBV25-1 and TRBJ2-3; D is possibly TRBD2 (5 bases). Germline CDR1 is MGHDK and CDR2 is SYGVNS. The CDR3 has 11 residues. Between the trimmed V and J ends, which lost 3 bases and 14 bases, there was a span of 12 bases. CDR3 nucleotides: TGTGCCAGCAGTGACGGAGGCCGCCCGTATTTT. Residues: CASSDGGRPYF. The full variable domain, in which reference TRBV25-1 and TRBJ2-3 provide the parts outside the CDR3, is EADIYQTPRYLVIGTGKKITLECSQTMGHDKMYWYQQDPGMELHLIHYSYGVNSTEKGDLSSESTVSRIRTEHFPLTLESARPSHTSQYLCASSDGGRPYFGPGTRLTVL.

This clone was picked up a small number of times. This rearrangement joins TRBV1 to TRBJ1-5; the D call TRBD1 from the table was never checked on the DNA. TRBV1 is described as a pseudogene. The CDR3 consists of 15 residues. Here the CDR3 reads CTSSQGNTWNQPQHF. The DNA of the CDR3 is TGCACCAGCAGCCAAGGAAACACGTGGAATCAGCCCCAGCATTTT.

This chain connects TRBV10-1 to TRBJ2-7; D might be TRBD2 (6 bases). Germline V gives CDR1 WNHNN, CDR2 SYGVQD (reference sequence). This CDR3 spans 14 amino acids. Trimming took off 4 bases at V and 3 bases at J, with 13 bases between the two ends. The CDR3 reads CASSGRDSFYEQYF. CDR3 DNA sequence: TGCGCCAGCAGTGGCCGGGACTCGTTCTACGAGCAGTACTTC.

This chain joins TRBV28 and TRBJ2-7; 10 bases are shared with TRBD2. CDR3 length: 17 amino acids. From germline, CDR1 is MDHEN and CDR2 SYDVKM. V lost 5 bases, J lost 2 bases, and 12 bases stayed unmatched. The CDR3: CASSPASGSRATYEQYF. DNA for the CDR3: TGTGCCAGCAGTCCGGCTAGCGGGAGTCGAGCGACCTACGAGCAGTACTTC. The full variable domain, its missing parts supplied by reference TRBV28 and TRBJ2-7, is DVKVTQSSRYLVKRTGEKVFLECVQDMDHENMFWYRQDPGLGLRLIYFSYDVKMKEKGDIPEGYSVSREKKERFSLILESASTNQTSMYLCASSPASGSRATYEQYFGPGTRLTVT.

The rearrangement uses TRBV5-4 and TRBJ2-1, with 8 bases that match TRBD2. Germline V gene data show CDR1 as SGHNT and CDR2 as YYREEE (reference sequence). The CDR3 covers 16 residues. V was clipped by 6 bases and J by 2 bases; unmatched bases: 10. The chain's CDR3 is CASTSDPGLAYNEQFF. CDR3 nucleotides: TGTGCCAGCACCTCCGATCCGGGACTAGCCTACAATGAGCAGTTCTTC.

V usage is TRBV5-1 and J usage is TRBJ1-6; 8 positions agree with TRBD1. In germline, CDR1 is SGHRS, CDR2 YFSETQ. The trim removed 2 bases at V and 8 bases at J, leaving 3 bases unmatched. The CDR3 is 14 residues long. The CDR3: CASSFMDRDSPLHF. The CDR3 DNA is TGCGCCAGCAGCTTCATGGACAGGGATTCACCCCTCCACTTT.

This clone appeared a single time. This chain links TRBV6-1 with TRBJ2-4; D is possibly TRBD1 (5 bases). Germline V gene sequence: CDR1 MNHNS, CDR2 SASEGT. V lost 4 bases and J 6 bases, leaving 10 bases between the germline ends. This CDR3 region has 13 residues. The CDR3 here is CASSVETVNIQYF. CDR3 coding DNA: TGTGCCAGCAGTGTCGAGACAGTAAACATTCAGTACTTC.

The DNA of the CDR3 is TGCGCCAGCAGCCATGCCGGGGAGCAGTACTTC. This codes for CASSHAGEQYF. The rearrangement joins TRBV5-1 to TRBJ2-7; the D is unclear. Trimming cost V 4 bases and J 7 bases, with 9 bases left between them. Germline V CDR1 and CDR2: SGHRS, YFSETQ. CDR3 size: 11 residues.

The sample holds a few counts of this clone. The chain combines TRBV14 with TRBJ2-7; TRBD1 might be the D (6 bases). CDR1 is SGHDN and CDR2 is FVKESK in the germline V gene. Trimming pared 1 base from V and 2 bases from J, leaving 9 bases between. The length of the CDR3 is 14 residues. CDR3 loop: CASSQVQGTYEQYF. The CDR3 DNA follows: TGTGCCAGCAGCCAAGTACAGGGTACCTACGAGCAGTACTTC.

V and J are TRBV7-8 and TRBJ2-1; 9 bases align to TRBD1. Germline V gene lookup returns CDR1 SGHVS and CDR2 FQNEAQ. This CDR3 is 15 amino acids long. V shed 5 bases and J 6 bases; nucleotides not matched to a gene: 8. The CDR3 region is CASSPTGGPGNEQFF. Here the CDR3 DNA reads TGTGCCAGCAGCCCAACAGGGGGCCCTGGCAATGAGCAGTTCTTC.

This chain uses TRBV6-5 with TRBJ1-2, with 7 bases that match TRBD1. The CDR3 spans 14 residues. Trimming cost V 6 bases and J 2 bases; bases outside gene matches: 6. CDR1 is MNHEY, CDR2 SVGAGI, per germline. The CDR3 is CASRLRQGNYGYTF. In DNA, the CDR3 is TGTGCCAGCAGACTTAGACAGGGAAACTATGGCTACACCTTC.